A selection of T cell receptor beta chains follows, all from one sample in a study of blood T cell repertoires in COVID-19. TCRdb keeps only in-frame clones here, not all; method: immunoSEQ multiplex PCR. Here the sample spans about 370,000 clones, more than 70% being singletons. Input material: peripheral blood. These receptors originate from a woman aged 25 to 45 with COVID-19, enrolled during active disease. Both conserved end residues are part of each CDR3. A D gene is named only where the DNA matches it firmly. The size entry is marked missing in some rows and otherwise reads once, few, many or a size class.

D gene: .; V gene: TRBV25-1; clone size: .; J gene: TRBJ1-1; CDR3 DNA: TGTGCCAGCAGTGAATTTGCAGGGCTGAACACTGAAGCTTTCTTT; CDR3 protein: CASSEFAGLNTEAFF
D gene: TRBD2; V gene: TRBV7-8; clone size: .; J gene: TRBJ2-1; CDR3 DNA: TGTGCCAGCAGCCTCGGGACTAGCACCGAGTTCTTC; CDR3 protein: CASSLGTSTEFF
D gene: .; V gene: TRBV4-1; clone size: .; J gene: TRBJ2-1; CDR3 DNA: TGCGCCAGCAGCCAAGGCCTGAGGGCCGCTATAATGGAGGGTGAGCAGTTCTTC; CDR3 protein: CASSQGLRAAIMEGEQFF
D gene: TRBD1; V gene: TRBV28; clone size: .; J gene: TRBJ1-6; CDR3 DNA: TGTGCCAGCAGTTTGGGACAGGGAAATAATTCACCCCTCCACTTT; CDR3 protein: CASSLGQGNNSPLHF
D gene: .; V gene: TRBV5-1; clone size: .; J gene: TRBJ1-3; CDR3 DNA: TGCGCCAGCAGCTTGTCTGGCGAGGGCCCCATATATTTT; CDR3 protein: CASSLSGEGPIYF
D gene: .; V gene: TRBV12-3/TRBV12-4; clone size: once; J gene: TRBJ1-1; CDR3 DNA: TGTGCCAGCAGTTTAGAAACAGGCACTGAAGCTTTCTTT; CDR3 protein: CASSLETGTEAFF
D gene: TRBD1; V gene: TRBV5-6; clone size: .; J gene: TRBJ1-6; CDR3 DNA: TGTGCCAGCAGCTTGGCTGACAGGGAGTTGTCACCCCTCCACTTT; CDR3 protein: CASSLADRELSPLHF
D gene: TRBD1; V gene: TRBV7-2; clone size: .; J gene: TRBJ1-1; CDR3 DNA: TGTGCCAGCAGCTTAGCCTGGACAGGGGGCAAAATGAACACTGAAGCTTTCTTT; CDR3 protein: CASSLAWTGGKMNTEAFF
D gene: .; V gene: TRBV5-4; clone size: .; J gene: TRBJ1-3; CDR3 DNA: TGTGCCAGCAGCTTTATCGGGGACTCTTCTGGAAACACCATATATTTT; CDR3 protein: CASSFIGDSSGNTIYF
D gene: .; V gene: TRBV5-1; clone size: .; J gene: TRBJ1-1; CDR3 DNA: TGCGCCAGCAGCTTGGGTGGGGGCCTTGTGAACACTGAAGCTTTCTTT; CDR3 protein: CASSLGGGLVNTEAFF
D gene: TRBD2; V gene: TRBV10-2; clone size: .; J gene: TRBJ2-1; CDR3 DNA: TGCGCCAGCAGTGAGTCGGGGAGGGCCGTGGTGGTTGGTAATGAGCAGTTCTTC; CDR3 protein: CASSESGRAVVVGNEQFF
D gene: TRBD2; V gene: TRBV3-1/TRBV3-2; clone size: once; J gene: TRBJ2-7; CDR3 DNA: TGTGCCAGCAGCCAAGTCCTTTACGGGTGGCGGGGGGTTTCCTACGAGCAGTACTTC; CDR3 protein: CASSQVLYGWRGVSYEQYF
D gene: .; V gene: TRBV6-2/TRBV6-3; clone size: .; J gene: TRBJ2-7; CDR3 DNA: TGTGCCAGCAGTTACGAGGGGGTGAAGTCCTACGAGCAGTACTTC; CDR3 protein: CASSYEGVKSYEQYF
D gene: TRBD1; V gene: TRBV6-5; clone size: .; J gene: TRBJ2-3; CDR3 DNA: TGTGCCACCAGGAAGCCGGGACAGGGGATAGATACGCAGTATTTT; CDR3 protein: CATRKPGQGIDTQYF
D gene: TRBD2; V gene: TRBV7-2; clone size: .; J gene: TRBJ2-1; CDR3 DNA: TGTGCCAGCAGCTTATATCTAGCGGGGCTATACAATGAGCAGTTCTTC; CDR3 protein: CASSLYLAGLYNEQFF
D gene: .; V gene: TRBV12-3/TRBV12-4; clone size: .; J gene: TRBJ1-1; CDR3 DNA: TGTGCCAGCAGTTCCCGGAGAACTGAAGCTTTCTTT; CDR3 protein: CASSSRRTEAFF
D gene: TRBD2; V gene: TRBV7-2; clone size: .; J gene: TRBJ2-2; CDR3 DNA: TGTGCCAGCAGCTCCGGGACTAGCTCCGGGGAGCTGTTTTTT; CDR3 protein: CASSSGTSSGELFF
D gene: TRBD1; V gene: TRBV30; clone size: .; J gene: TRBJ1-2; CDR3 DNA: TGTGCCTGGATGACCTCCCGGGGGGTTAGCCGGGGACAGGGATATGGCTACACCTTC; CDR3 protein: CAWMTSRGVSRGQGYGYTF
D gene: .; V gene: TRBV21-1; clone size: .; J gene: TRBJ2-1; CDR3 DNA: TGTGCCAGCAGCCGGAGAGGAAGAGCGGTCGGGAACAATGAGCAGTTCTTC; CDR3 protein: CASSRRGRAVGNNEQFF
D gene: .; V gene: TRBV6-4; clone size: .; J gene: TRBJ2-3; CDR3 DNA: TGTGCCAGCAGTGACTCGATAGGGGGAACGCAGTATTTT; CDR3 protein: CASSDSIGGTQYF
D gene: TRBD2; V gene: TRBV10-3; clone size: .; J gene: TRBJ2-2; CDR3 DNA: TGTGCCATCACCGGCGGGGGGGCAATCCCCGGGGAGCTGTTTTTT; CDR3 protein: CAITGGGAIPGELFF
D gene: .; V gene: TRBV4-3; clone size: once; J gene: TRBJ1-1; CDR3 DNA: TGCGCCAGCAGCCAAGGCGCGGCAGTAACGAACACTGAAGCTTTCTTT; CDR3 protein: CASSQGAAVTNTEAFF
D gene: .; V gene: TRBV6-5; clone size: .; J gene: TRBJ2-1; CDR3 DNA: TGTGCCAGCAGTCCTCCAGGGGTTAACAATGAGCAGTTCTTC; CDR3 protein: CASSPPGVNNEQFF
D gene: .; V gene: TRBV28; clone size: .; J gene: TRBJ1-3; CDR3 DNA: TGTGCCAGCAGTTTTTTCCCGTACTCTGGAAACACCATATATTTT; CDR3 protein: CASSFFPYSGNTIYF
D gene: TRBD2; V gene: TRBV3-1/TRBV3-2; clone size: .; J gene: TRBJ2-7; CDR3 DNA: TGTGCCAGCAGACCTAGAAATAGCGGGGGGGCTAGGGAGCAGTACTTC; CDR3 protein: CASRPRNSGGAREQYF
D gene: .; V gene: TRBV5-6; clone size: .; J gene: TRBJ2-3; CDR3 DNA: TGTGCCAGCAGCTTTCCGCGGCTAGCAGATACGCAGTATTTT; CDR3 protein: CASSFPRLADTQYF